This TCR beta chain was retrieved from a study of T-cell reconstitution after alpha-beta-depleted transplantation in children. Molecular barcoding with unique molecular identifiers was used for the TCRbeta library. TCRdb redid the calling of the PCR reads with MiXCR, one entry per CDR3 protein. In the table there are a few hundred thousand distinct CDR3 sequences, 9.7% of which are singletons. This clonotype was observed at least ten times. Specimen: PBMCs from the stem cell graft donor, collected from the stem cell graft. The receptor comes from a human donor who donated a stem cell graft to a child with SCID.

The CDR3 DNA reads as TGTGCCAGCAGCCAAGGGAAAAGGAACACTGAAGCTTTCTTT. Translation gives CASSQGKRNTEAFF. The chain couples TRBV3-1 to TRBJ1-1, with D unclear. The V end was cut by 1 base, the J end by 1 base, with 7 bases between. The CDR3 length is 14 residues. Germline assignment: CDR1 LGHDT and CDR2 YNNKEL (reference sequence).